This passage covers 32 T cell receptor beta chains from one sample sequenced in a study of cytomegalovirus exposure and HLA in healthy donors. Researchers ran the PCR with 60 Vbeta and 13 Jbeta primers. Repertoires were generated with immunoSEQ multiplex PCR, while TCRdb's copy carries only in-frame clones and drops some. The top ten clones hold 2% to 2.5% of a sample with over 100,000 clones, around 80% of them seen once. The material sequenced was PBMCs. These TCRs come from a man in his thirties or forties in good health and CMV-seronegative.

The V call is TRBV6-4, the J call TRBJ2-3, with 8 bases matching TRBD2. V lost 0 bases, J lost 6 bases, and 8 bases stayed unmatched. This CDR3 comprises 16 residues. CDR1 is MRHNA, CDR2 SNTAGT, per germline. CDR3 nucleotide sequence: TGTGCCAGCAGTGACTCGAGCGGGGGCCCCGTGGATACGCAGTATTTT. As protein: CASSDSSGGPVDTQYF.

The rearrangement joins TRBV5-1 to TRBJ2-2; tentatively, D is TRBD2 (6 bases). CDR3 length equals 15 residues. CDR1 SGHRS and CDR2 YFSETQ come from the germline V gene. With 2 bases removed from V and 2 bases from J, the gap between germline ends came to 10 bases. CDR3 bases: TGCGCCAGCAGCTTATCGGGACTTAACACCGGGGAGCTGTTTTTT. Protein product: CASSLSGLNTGELFF.

The chain links TRBV7-2 to TRBJ1-3; D remains unclear. V gave up 1 base and J gave up 0 bases, with 7 bases separating them. This CDR3 is 15 amino acids long. Per the germline V gene, CDR1 is SGHTA and CDR2 is FQGNSA. The CDR3: CASSLVSSSGNTIYF. For the CDR3, the DNA is TGTGCCAGCAGCTTAGTCAGTTCCTCTGGAAACACCATATATTTT. The variable domain in full, completed from reference TRBV7-2 and TRBJ1-3, reads GAGVSQSPSNKVTEKGKDVELRCDPISGHTALYWYRQSLGQGLEFLIYFQGNSAPDKSGLPSDRFSAERTGGSVSTLTIQRTQQEDSAVYLCASSLVSSSGNTIYFGEGSWLTVV.

The chain links TRBV27 to TRBJ2-5; 9 bases agree with TRBD2. The V gene end was trimmed by 5 bases and the J gene end by 5 bases; junction bases not matched to a gene: 9. The CDR3 spans 15 residues. Germline CDR1 and CDR2: MNHEY and SMNVEV (reference sequence). CDR3 coding DNA: TGTGCCAGCAGTCCGCGGGGGGGCCTCCGTGAGACCCAGTACTTC. This gives the protein CASSPRGGLRETQYF.

J is TRBJ1-2 and V is TRBV10-1; 9 nucleotides match TRBD1. The germline V gene has CDR1 WNHNN and CDR2 SYGVQD (reference sequence). The CDR3 has 13 residues. Trimming at V came to 5 bases and at J to 5 bases, leaving 3 bases not matched to a gene. Here the CDR3 DNA reads TGCGCCAGCAGTATGGACAGGGGTTATGGCTACACCTTC. This codes for CASSMDRGYGYTF.

The V gene is TRBV21-1, the J gene TRBJ2-3; TRBD1, the table's D call, was not compared with the DNA. TRBV21-1 is a pseudogene locus. This CDR3 spans 14 amino acids. The CDR3 sequence is CASRADQQGETQYF. The DNA of the CDR3 is TGTGCCAGCAGAGCCGATCAACAGGGAGAAACGCAGTATTTT.

This chain joins TRBV28 and TRBJ2-7; 11 nucleotides match TRBD1. J was trimmed by 12 bases and V by 8 bases; bases with no gene match: 15. CDR1 is MDHEN and CDR2 is SYDVKM in the germline V gene. This CDR3 spans 14 amino acids. CDR3 coding DNA: TGTGCCAGCTATGGTCCGGGACAGGGGGTCAATGGGTACTTC. As protein: CASYGPGQGVNGYF.

The CDR3 bases are TGTGCCAGCAGCAGAGGGAACACTGAAGCTTTCTTT. Translation: CASSRGNTEAFF. The gene calls are TRBV6-1 and TRBJ1-1; D is ambiguous. The ends were cut back, 6 bases at V and 1 base at J, with 6 bases in the middle. This CDR3 spans 12 amino acids. Germline-derived CDR1 and CDR2 are MNHNS and SASEGT.

This clone was recorded only once. The chain combines TRBV7-9 with TRBJ1-1, with unresolved D. This CDR3 region has 15 residues. CDR1 and CDR2 from the germline V gene are SEHNR and FQNEAQ (reference sequence). Trimming took 5 bases from V and 0 from J, leaving 13 bases between them. The CDR3 protein is CASSTLEGMNTEAFF. DNA of the CDR3: TGTGCCAGCAGCACCCTTGAGGGAATGAACACTGAAGCTTTCTTT.

The genes are TRBV6-5 and TRBJ2-3; maybe TRBD2 (6 bases). CDR3 length: 12 amino acids. Between the trimmed V and J ends, which lost 6 bases and 7 bases, there was a span of 11 bases. Per the germline V gene, CDR1 is MNHEY and CDR2 is SVGAGI. CDR3: CASRNGGNTQYF. The CDR3 DNA sequence: TGTGCCAGCAGAAACGGGGGAAATACGCAGTATTTT.

Notes on this clone: A read error may produce the germline difference seen at one junction end. V is TRBV7-6 and J is TRBJ1-3; D is perhaps TRBD1 (5 bases). This CDR3 comprises 20 residues. Germline CDR1 SGHVS, CDR2 FNYEAQ. The DNA for the CDR3 is TGTGCCAGCAGCCTAGCCGTGCGGGGGTCCAGGGTCGGAGCAGGAAACACCATATATTTT. Translating gives CASSLAVRGSRVGAGNTIYF.

This clone was seen a handful of times. The chain joins TRBV6-1 to TRBJ2-7, with 7 positions matching TRBD2. The CDR3 covers 14 residues. The germline gives CDR1 MNHNS, CDR2 SASEGT. The trim removed 8 bases at V and 1 base at J, leaving 8 bases unmatched. The CDR3 spells CASVFGGTSYEQYF. CDR3 sequence (DNA): TGTGCCAGCGTCTTCGGGGGGACGTCCTACGAGCAGTACTTC.

V usage is TRBV4-1 and J usage is TRBJ1-2; no reliable D call. Trimming took 0 bases from V and 4 from J, leaving 12 bases between them. CDR1 is MGHRA and CDR2 is YSYEKL in the germline V gene. The CDR3 has 15 amino acids. In DNA, the CDR3 is TGCGCCAGCAGCCAAGATCTTACAGTAAGCTATGGCTACACCTTC. Translation gives CASSQDLTVSYGYTF.

V gene TRBV6-5 combines with J gene TRBJ2-7; TRBD1 is a possible D gene (6 bases). Trimming took off 0 bases at V and 1 base at J, with 7 bases between the two ends. Germline V CDR1 and CDR2: MNHEY, SVGAGI. The CDR3 covers 14 residues. CDR3 amino acids: CASSYSGTSYEQYF. The CDR3 bases are TGTGCCAGCAGTTACTCTGGGACATCCTACGAGCAGTACTTC.

The gene calls are TRBV6-5 and TRBJ2-7, with D possibly being TRBD1 (5 bases). V was cut by 0 bases and J by 1 base, with 13 bases left in between. Germline CDR1 is MNHEY and CDR2 is SVGAGI. This CDR3 has 16 amino acids. In nucleotides, the CDR3 is TGTGCCAGCAGTTACTCTGTAGGGGCTCGGTCCTACGAGCAGTACTTC. Translated: CASSYSVGARSYEQYF.

This rearrangement joins TRBV9 to TRBJ2-5, with TRBD2 identical over 10 bases. The germline CDR1 and CDR2 sequences are SGDLS and YYNGEE. Losses at the gene ends were 0 bases for V and 4 bases for J; bases not matched to a gene: 9. The length of the CDR3 is 17 residues. Here the CDR3 reads CASSVDPAGGLTETQYF. The CDR3 DNA follows: TGTGCCAGCAGCGTAGATCCAGCGGGGGGGCTAACAGAGACCCAGTACTTC.

V is TRBV4-3 and J is TRBJ2-5; weak D call: TRBD1 (6 bases). Germline-derived CDR1 and CDR2 are LGHNA and YSLEER. Trimming took off 3 bases at V and 2 bases at J, with 10 bases between the two ends. The CDR3 has 14 amino acids. The CDR3 reads CASSQYRDQETQYF. CDR3 nucleotide sequence: TGCGCCAGCAGCCAGTACAGGGATCAAGAGACCCAGTACTTC.

The genes are TRBV10-3 and TRBJ2-5; D ambiguous. Germline-derived CDR1 and CDR2 are ENHRY and SYGVKD. V gave up 2 bases and J gave up 9 bases, with 10 bases separating them. This CDR3 has 12 amino acids. The DNA for the CDR3 is TGTGCCATCAGTGAGGGCCTCCACCCCCAGTACTTC. Protein product: CAISEGLHPQYF.

The chain uses TRBV4-1 and TRBJ2-5, with D perhaps matching TRBD2 (6 bases). The CDR3 sequence is 15 residues long. Trimming stripped 4 bases from V and 5 bases from J, with 17 bases between. The germline V gene encodes CDR1 MGHRA and CDR2 YSYEKL. CDR3 nucleotide sequence: TGCGCCAGCAGCCTTGGAGGGGCTAGGTGGGAGACCCAGTACTTC. Its protein is CASSLGGARWETQYF.

This chain joins TRBV27 and TRBJ2-7, with 7 bases identical to TRBD1. The CDR3 totals 13 residues. V lost 2 bases, J lost 6 bases, and 4 bases stayed unmatched. Germline V CDR1 and CDR2: MNHEY, SMNVEV (reference sequence). DNA for the CDR3: TGTGCCAGCAGTTTAGAGACAGGGCTCGAGCAGTACTTC. Translation gives CASSLETGLEQYF.

This chain links TRBV4-1 with TRBJ2-1; 9 positions agree with TRBD2. This CDR3 comprises 16 residues. The V segment lost 0 bases and the J segment 4 bases; nucleotides outside the gene matches: 4. Germline V lookup: CDR1 MGHRA, CDR2 YSYEKL. In DNA, the CDR3 is TGCGCCAGCAGCCAAGAACCGACTAGCGGATACAATGAGCAGTTCTTC. Amino acid sequence: CASSQEPTSGYNEQFF.

Points on this clone: One end of the junction does not line up with germline, which may come from a read error. The CDR3 nucleotides read TGTGCCAGCAGCCTAGCGGGACAGGGGGCGAAGCGGGGAGAGACCCAGTACTTC. Its protein is CASSLAGQGAKRGETQYF. The genes are TRBV7-9 and TRBJ2-5; 12 bases are a match to TRBD1. The CDR3 runs to 18 residues. Germline-derived CDR1 and CDR2 are SEHNR and FQNEAQ (reference sequence).

V usage is TRBV5-1 and J usage is TRBJ2-5; 9 bases are a match to TRBD2. V shed 5 bases and J 5 bases; nucleotides not matched to a gene: 4. This CDR3 contains 13 residues. CDR1 is SGHRS, CDR2 YFSETQ, per germline. DNA for the CDR3: TGCGCCAGCAGGGCGGGGGGGCATGAGACCCAGTACTTC. This codes for CASRAGGHETQYF.

The chain links TRBV6-1 to TRBJ1-1, with TRBD1 matching 11 bases. Losses at the gene ends were 9 bases for V and 5 bases for J; bases not matched to a gene: 8. There are 14 residues in the CDR3. CDR1 MNHNS and CDR2 SASEGT come from the germline V gene. In nucleotides, the CDR3 is TGTGCCAGTGATAGGGACAGGGGGAGGACTGAAGCTTTCTTT. It is translated as CASDRDRGRTEAFF.

DNA for the CDR3: TGTGCCAGCAGTGATGACGGGGGGGGAGAGACCCAGTACTTC. Its protein is CASSDDGGGETQYF. The chain employs TRBV2 and TRBJ2-5; TRBD2 agrees at 8 bases. Trimming removed 3 bases from V and 4 bases from J; junction bases left unmatched: 4. Germline values: CDR1 SNHLY, CDR2 FYNNEI. The CDR3 runs to 14 residues.

The CDR3 region is CASSLVQGGYANEQFF. CDR3 in DNA: TGTGCCAGCAGTTTAGTGCAGGGTGGTTACGCAAATGAGCAGTTCTTC. V usage is TRBV28 and J usage is TRBJ2-1; D perhaps matches TRBD1 (5 bases). V shed 2 bases and J shed 7 bases, with 18 bases lying between them. The germline CDR1 and CDR2 sequences are MDHEN and SYDVKM. This CDR3 region has 16 residues.

The chain recombines TRBV6-5 with TRBJ2-7, with 13 bases matching TRBD2. CDR1 is MNHEY, CDR2 SVGAGI, per germline. The V and J ends lost 5 bases and 0 bases, in that order; junction bases with no gene match: 1. This CDR3 contains 15 residues. CDR3 DNA: TGTGCCAGCAGTGGGACTAGCGGGGCCTCCTACGAGCAGTACTTC. It encodes CASSGTSGASYEQYF.

As concerns this clone: An end of the junction differs from the germline gene, which may be a read error. The chain uses TRBV10-3 and TRBJ2-6; TRBD1 matches 8 bases. Per germline, CDR1 ENHRY and CDR2 SYGVKD. The CDR3 has 16 residues. CDR3 region: CAIGPDRVAGANGLTF. CDR3 nucleotide sequence: TGTGCCATCGGCCCGGACAGGGTGGCTGGGGCCAACGGCCTGACTTTC.

This clone has just one count. DNA of the CDR3: TGTGCCAGCAGTCTAACGCGGGGTTTTACTGGCACAGATACGCAGTATTTT. Translating gives CASSLTRGFTGTDTQYF. This rearrangement joins TRBV28 to TRBJ2-3; tentatively, D is TRBD2 (6 bases). The CDR3 extends over 17 amino acids. The V and J ends lost 5 bases and 1 base respectively, with 19 bases between them. Germline lookup yields CDR1 MDHEN and CDR2 SYDVKM.

The rearrangement uses TRBV6-1 and TRBJ1-2, with TRBD1 as a possible D gene (5 bases). The germline V gene encodes CDR1 MNHNS and CDR2 SASEGT. Trimming pared 2 bases from V and 3 bases from J, leaving 16 bases between. This CDR3 region has 16 residues. This CDR3 is CASSEQPGRGDYGYTF. The CDR3 DNA follows: TGTGCCAGCAGTGAACAGCCAGGGCGTGGTGACTATGGCTACACCTTC.

This clone has a handful of counts. V usage is TRBV5-6 and J usage is TRBJ1-5; TRBD1 might be the D (6 bases). The germline V and J ends were trimmed by 0 bases and 7 bases, with 14 bases remaining between them. The CDR3 runs 15 residues. Per germline, CDR1 SGHDT and CDR2 YYEEEE. The DNA for the CDR3 is TGTGCCAGCAGCTTGGGGGACATCGCCCCACAGCCCCAGCATTTT. This translates into CASSLGDIAPQPQHF.

The chain is built from TRBV25-1 and TRBJ1-2, with 7 positions matching TRBD1. The V segment lost 4 bases and the J segment 4 bases; nucleotides outside the gene matches: 3. There are 13 residues in the CDR3. CDR1 is MGHDK and CDR2 is SYGVNS in the germline V gene. In DNA form, the CDR3 reads TGTGCCAGCAGTGGGGGACAGATCTATGGCTACACCTTC. Protein product: CASSGGQIYGYTF.